This TCR beta chain was sequenced in a study of T cell responses to AZD1222 COVID-19 vaccine. Study-wide findings and caveats: Clonal diversity may have been underestimated, and the donors were mostly white British, with more females than males. Sampling captured repertoires only after the peak T cell response.

The assay was immunoSEQ multiplex PCR, and TCRdb's table has in-frame clones only and misses some. The data show roughly 140,000 clones, under 95% seen once. This clone was counted once. No antigen is known for it. Source: peripheral blood, taken on day 0 of AZD1222 vaccination. The source is an adult in good health.

The CDR3 spells CASSETGPHEQYF. Written as DNA, the CDR3 is TGTGCCAGCTCAGAGACAGGGCCCCACGAGCAGTACTTC. This chain uses TRBV18 with TRBJ2-7, with TRBD1 matching over 7 bases. There are 13 residues in the CDR3. Germline V gives CDR1 KGHSH, CDR2 LQKENI. V was clipped by 5 bases and J by 5 bases; unmatched bases: 6.